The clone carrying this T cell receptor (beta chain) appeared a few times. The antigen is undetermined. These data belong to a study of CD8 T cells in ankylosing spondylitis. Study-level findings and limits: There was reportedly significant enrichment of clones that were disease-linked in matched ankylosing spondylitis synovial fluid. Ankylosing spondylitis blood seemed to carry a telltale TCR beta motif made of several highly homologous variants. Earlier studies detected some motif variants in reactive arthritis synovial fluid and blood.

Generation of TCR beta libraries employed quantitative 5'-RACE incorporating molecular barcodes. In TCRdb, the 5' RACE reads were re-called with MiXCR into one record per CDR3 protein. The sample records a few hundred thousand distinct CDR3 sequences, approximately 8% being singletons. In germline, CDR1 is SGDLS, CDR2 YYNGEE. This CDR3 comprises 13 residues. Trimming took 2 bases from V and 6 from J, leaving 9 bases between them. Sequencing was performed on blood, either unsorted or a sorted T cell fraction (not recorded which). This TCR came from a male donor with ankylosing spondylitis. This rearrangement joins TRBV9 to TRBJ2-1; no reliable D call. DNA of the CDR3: TGTGCCAGCAGCGTGGGCAGCTTCAATGAGCAGTTCTTC. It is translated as CASSVGSFNEQFF.